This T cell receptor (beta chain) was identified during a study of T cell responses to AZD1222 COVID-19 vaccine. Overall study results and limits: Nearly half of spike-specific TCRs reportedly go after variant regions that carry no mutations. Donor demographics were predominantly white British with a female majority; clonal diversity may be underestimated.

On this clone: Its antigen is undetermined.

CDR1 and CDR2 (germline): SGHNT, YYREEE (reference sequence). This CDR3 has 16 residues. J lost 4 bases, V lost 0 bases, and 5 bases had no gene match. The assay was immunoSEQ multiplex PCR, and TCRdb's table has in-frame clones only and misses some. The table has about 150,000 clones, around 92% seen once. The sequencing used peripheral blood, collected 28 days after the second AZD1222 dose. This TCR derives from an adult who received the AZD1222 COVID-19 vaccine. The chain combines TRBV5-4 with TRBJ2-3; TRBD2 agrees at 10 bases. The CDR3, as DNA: TGTGCCAGCAGCTTGGAACAGCGGGAGGGGTCAGATACGCAGTATTTT. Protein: CASSLEQREGSDTQYF.